The clone carrying this TCR beta chain appeared a few times. In the original analysis: Reference gene primer amplification yielded estimated nucleated cell counts. Sequenced by immunoSEQ multiplex PCR; TCRdb stores in-frame clones only, minus some. The V and J calls and clone size come from that table; D and trimming were worked out from the DNA. Among hundreds of thousands of clones listed, about nine tenths were seen once. The sample originates from a study of blood T cell repertoires in COVID-19. Study-wide context: COVID-19 samples, acute and convalescent, were from the United States, Italy and Spain.

The sequencing sample was made of peripheral blood. The receptor was derived from a woman aged 25 to 39 with active or convalescent COVID-19.

In DNA, the CDR3 is TGTGCCAGCAGCCAGCCGACAGGGGGGAACACTGAAGCTTTCTTT. This codes for CASSQPTGGNTEAFF. This chain links TRBV4-2 with TRBJ1-1; 9 positions agree with TRBD1. V shed 3 bases and J 1 base; nucleotides not matched to a gene: 3. CDR1 and CDR2 (germline): LGHNA, YNFKEQ. The CDR3 is 15 residues long.